One and the same sample provided the 8 T cell receptor beta chains below, sequenced in a study of T cells in localized non-small cell lung cancer. Sequencing used immunoSEQ multiplex PCR; TCRdb keeps in-frame clones, though not all of them. Among around 53,000 clones, less than 85% were seen once, and the ten largest hold around 4.5%. Sequenced material: PBMCs, taken before any cancer treatment. The receptors originated from a woman aged 35-75 years with stage II lung adenocarcinoma.

This clone was found a few times. The V gene is TRBV27, the J gene TRBJ1-3; no firm D call. There are 16 residues in the CDR3. Looked up from germline, CDR1 is MNHEY and CDR2 is SMNVEV (reference sequence). V lost 2 bases and J 4 bases, leaving 15 bases between the germline ends. The CDR3 region has the DNA TGTGCCAGCAGTTTACGCCAGCCTTTGGAAGGAAACACCATATATTTT. Protein sequence: CASSLRQPLEGNTIYF.

The chain is built from TRBV10-2 and TRBJ2-4, with D hard to call. Germline CDR1 WSHSY, CDR2 SAAADI. This CDR3 has 15 amino acids. Between the trimmed V and J ends, which lost 2 bases and 0 bases, there was a span of 8 bases. The CDR3 protein is CASSERQLAKNIQYF. CDR3 in DNA: TGCGCCAGCAGTGAGAGGCAGCTAGCCAAAAACATTCAGTACTTC.

The chain uses TRBV5-4 and TRBJ2-7; possibly TRBD1 for D (6 bases). The CDR3 contains 14 residues. Per germline, CDR1 SGHNT and CDR2 YYREEE (reference sequence). The V end lost 4 bases, the J end lost 3 bases, and 14 bases lay between the germline ends. The CDR3 sequence: CASSAARTDYEQYF. CDR3 coding DNA: TGTGCCAGCAGCGCGGCCCGGACAGACTACGAGCAGTACTTC. Variable domain in full (rest from reference TRBV5-4 and TRBJ2-7): ETGVTQSPTHLIKTRGQQVTLRCSSQSGHNTVSWYQQALGQGPQFIFQYYREEENGRGNFPPRFSGLQFPNYSSELNVNALELDDSALYLCASSAARTDYEQYFGPGTRLTVT.

Concerning this clone itself: It is likely a read error, because the conserved phenylalanine at the end of the CDR3 is missing. It is unclear where the CDR3 begins or ends on the DNA, so no DNA is shown, and the CDR3 is as TCRdb lists it. The gene calls are TRBV20-1 and TRBJ1-6. The CDR3 is 10 amino acids long, termini counted. Germline CDR1 reads DFQATT; CDR2 reads SNEGSKA (reference sequence). The CDR3 protein is CSARDRGVKG.

V gene TRBV5-1 combines with J gene TRBJ2-7, with 8 bases aligning to TRBD1. The CDR3 is made up of 16 amino acids. V was pared by 0 bases and J by 5 bases, with 10 bases of the junction left unmatched. Germline CDR1 and CDR2: SGHRS and YFSETQ. CDR3 nucleotide sequence: TGCGCCAGCAGCTTGGAGGGGCAGGGGGCGGGAAACGAGCAGTACTTC. Translated, it gives CASSLEGQGAGNEQYF.

This clone counts as medium-sized (0.01 to 0.1%). This chain links TRBV7-6 with TRBJ2-1, with D unresolved. Germline CDR1 SGHVS, CDR2 FNYEAQ. The V end lost 6 bases, the J end lost 6 bases, and 15 bases lay between the germline ends. CDR3 length: 14 residues. The CDR3 loop is CASRSGSLGNEQFF. The DNA for the CDR3 is TGTGCCAGCAGGTCCGGTAGCTTGGGCAATGAGCAGTTCTTC.

V gene TRBV19 combines with J gene TRBJ1-1; D call uncertain. CDR3 length: 13 residues. The V end was cut by 2 bases, the J end by 4 bases, with 8 bases between. Germline V CDR1 and CDR2: LNHDA, SQIVND (reference sequence). This CDR3 is CASSIRLITEAFF. The CDR3 DNA is TGTGCCAGTAGTATACGGCTGATCACTGAAGCTTTCTTT.

The rearrangement uses TRBV28 and TRBJ2-7, with 7 bases fitting TRBD1. With V trimmed by 5 bases and J by 0 bases, 10 bases remained unmatched. CDR1 and CDR2 from the germline V gene are MDHEN and SYDVKM. The CDR3 is 16 residues long. The CDR3 DNA reads TGTGCCAGCAGTCTCTGGACAGGCGGAAGCTCCTACGAGCAGTACTTC. This encodes CASSLWTGGSSYEQYF.